A single sample gave rise to the 25 T cell receptor beta chains below, sequenced in a study of Ad26.COV2.S vaccination and SARS-CoV-2 variants. The repertoire was sequenced with immunoSEQ multiplex PCR; TCRdb's copy has only in-frame clones and lacks some. This sample yields fewer than 900,000 clones, of which 89% are seen a single time; about 1.5% belongs to the top ten. Treatment reported: approximately 18 received Ad26.COV2.S at low or high dose, single or two shots; roughly five received placebo; per-sample allocation not given. Collection of samples fell on day 63 after the first vaccine or placebo injection. The material sequenced was peripheral blood, taken in a trial of Ad26.COV2.S vaccine versus placebo. The source is a person aged 18-65 years who received the Ad26.COV2.S COVID-19 vaccine or a placebo.

This clone is a singleton in its sample. The V gene is TRBV2, the J gene TRBJ2-7; 8 bases agree with TRBD2. Germline V gene data show CDR1 as SNHLY and CDR2 as FYNNEI. The CDR3 has 13 amino acids. V lost 8 bases to trimming and J lost 2 bases; unmatched junction nucleotides: 5. CDR3 residues: CASSGGITYEQYF. DNA of the CDR3: TGTGCCAGCTCGGGGGGGATCACCTACGAGCAGTACTTC.

The chain joins TRBV7-2 to TRBJ2-5; a possible D gene is TRBD2 (5 bases). CDR1 and CDR2 from the germline V gene are SGHTA and FQGNSA. V gave up 1 base and J gave up 2 bases, with 11 bases separating them. The CDR3 consists of 15 residues. The CDR3 region has the DNA TGTGCCAGCAGCTTAGAAGGAGAGCGGCAAGAGACCCAGTACTTC. This encodes CASSLEGERQETQYF.

In nucleotides, the CDR3 is TGTGCCAGCAGCTTGGCCCCCCGCTCAGATACGCAGTATTTT. Translating it yields CASSLAPRSDTQYF. The chain has TRBV5-6 and TRBJ2-3, with unresolved D. Trimming left V 0 bases short and J 4 bases short, with 9 bases between. The CDR3 is made up of 14 amino acids. Germline assignment: CDR1 SGHDT and CDR2 YYEEEE.

This clone has a single count. This chain joins TRBV10-3 and TRBJ2-3, with 9 bases identical to TRBD2. The CDR3 is 16 amino acids. Germline CDR1 and CDR2: ENHRY and SYGVKD. The V and J ends lost 6 bases and 2 bases, in that order; junction bases with no gene match: 9. The CDR3 loop is CAISNRLAETTDTQYF. The CDR3 nucleotides read TGTGCCATCAGCAACAGACTAGCGGAGACCACAGATACGCAGTATTTT.

The CDR3: CASSLGRMGYEQYF. The CDR3 DNA follows: TGTGCCAGCAGCTTAGGGAGGATGGGGTACGAGCAGTACTTC. The chain recombines TRBV11-2 with TRBJ2-7, with TRBD2 as a possible D gene (5 bases). Germline V CDR1 and CDR2: SGHAT, FQNNGV. The CDR3 has 14 residues. The V end was cut by 1 base, the J end by 4 bases, with 11 bases between. Full variable domain (missing parts from reference TRBV11-2 and TRBJ2-7): EAGVAQSPRYKIIEKRQSVAFWCNPISGHATLYWYQQILGQGPKLLIQFQNNGVVDDSQLPKDRFSAERLKGVDSTLKIQPAKLEDSAVYLCASSLGRMGYEQYFGPGTRLTVT.

This chain joins TRBV30 and TRBJ2-1; 12 bases line up with TRBD2. The CDR3 consists of 17 residues. The junction had 7 bases not matched to a gene; V was cut back by 2 bases and J by 2 bases. CDR1 is GTSNPN and CDR2 is SVGIG in the germline V gene (reference sequence). The CDR3 spells CAWSTFRTSGAYNEQFF. For the CDR3, the DNA is TGTGCCTGGAGTACGTTCAGGACTAGCGGGGCCTACAATGAGCAGTTCTTC.

The chain links TRBV7-6 to TRBJ2-5; 7 bases agree with TRBD1. V lost 5 bases to trimming and J lost 5 bases; unmatched junction nucleotides: 8. This CDR3 region has 14 residues. Per the germline V gene, CDR1 is SGHVS and CDR2 is FNYEAQ. CDR3 DNA: TGTGCCAGCAGCCCCCAGACAGGGTCGGAGACCCAGTACTTC. It specifies CASSPQTGSETQYF.

This chain links TRBV5-1 with TRBJ2-7, with TRBD2 as a possible D gene (6 bases). The CDR3 is made up of 16 amino acids. Germline V lookup: CDR1 SGHRS, CDR2 YFSETQ. Trimming removed 3 bases from V and 1 base from J, with 17 bases in between. The CDR3 region is CASSSGGALSSYEQYF. CDR3 coding DNA: TGCGCCAGCAGCTCCGGAGGGGCCCTATCTTCCTACGAGCAGTACTTC. The entire variable domain, with the rest obtained from reference TRBV5-1 and TRBJ2-7, is as follows: KAGVTQTPRYLIKTRGQQVTLSCSPISGHRSVSWYQQTPGQGLQFLFEYFSETQRNKGNFPGRFSGRQFSNSRSEMNVSTLELGDSALYLCASSSGGALSSYEQYFGPGTRLTVT.

This clone was picked up one time. The chain employs TRBV19 and TRBJ2-5; 9 bases align to TRBD1. The V gene's germline CDR1 is LNHDA and CDR2 SQIVND (reference sequence). The junction had 6 bases not matched to a gene; V was cut back by 5 bases and J by 5 bases. This CDR3 spans 14 amino acids. CDR3 DNA sequence: TGTGCCAGTAGTGGGGGACAGGGACGGGAGACCCAGTACTTC. It encodes CASSGGQGRETQYF.

The CDR3 reads CASSQGSDTQYF. The CDR3, as DNA: TGTGCCAGCTCCCAAGGTTCAGATACGCAGTATTTT. This chain uses TRBV6-5 with TRBJ2-3; D call uncertain. Germline CDR1 reads MNHEY; CDR2 reads SVGAGI. CDR3 size: 12 residues. V dropped 8 bases and J dropped 4 bases, with 10 bases sitting between them.

The chain couples TRBV5-1 to TRBJ2-7, with 7 bases lining up with TRBD1. The length of the CDR3 is 14 residues. After removal of 5 bases from V and 7 bases from J, the junction contained 12 bases not matched to a gene. Germline CDR1 reads SGHRS; CDR2 reads YFSETQ. CDR3 bases: TGCGCCAGCAGAAATTCGGGACAGTCCTCTGAGCAGTACTTC. Its protein is CASRNSGQSSEQYF. Complete variable domain (other parts from reference TRBV5-1 and TRBJ2-7): KAGVTQTPRYLIKTRGQQVTLSCSPISGHRSVSWYQQTPGQGLQFLFEYFSETQRNKGNFPGRFSGRQFSNSRSEMNVSTLELGDSALYLCASRNSGQSSEQYFGPGTRLTVT.

CDR3 loop: CASSLQGLISGANVLTF. The DNA for the CDR3 is TGTGCCAGCAGCTTACAGGGACTTATCTCTGGGGCCAACGTCCTGACTTTC. The chain carries TRBV11-2 and TRBJ2-6; TRBD2 might be the D (6 bases). CDR1 SGHAT and CDR2 FQNNGV come from the germline V gene. V shed 2 bases and J shed 0 bases, with 11 bases lying between them. The CDR3 covers 17 residues.

The chain carries TRBV5-6 and TRBJ1-1, with TRBD1 matching 7 bases. V lost 0 bases and J lost 10; bases outside the gene matches: 15. The CDR3 is made up of 16 amino acids. The germline gives CDR1 SGHDT, CDR2 YYEEEE. CDR3 amino acids: CASSLVGRDRRPIAFF. CDR3 in DNA: TGTGCCAGCAGCTTGGTCGGGAGGGACAGAAGACCAATAGCTTTCTTT.

The V and J genes are TRBV9 and TRBJ1-1, with 8 bases matching TRBD1. Germline values: CDR1 SGDLS, CDR2 YYNGEE. The CDR3 runs to 14 residues. V trimming: 4 bases; J trimming: 5 bases; junction bases outside the gene matches: 7. CDR3 sequence (DNA): TGTGCCAGCAGCCAAGGACAGGGCGGTACTGAAGCTTTCTTT. Its translation: CASSQGQGGTEAFF.

The chain joins TRBV3-1 (or the pseudogene TRBV3-2) to TRBJ2-3; 11 positions agree with TRBD1. The V gene end was trimmed by 2 bases and the J gene end by 3 bases; junction bases not matched to a gene: 7. The CDR3 has 17 amino acids. Germline CDR1 is LGHDT and CDR2 is YNNKEL (reference sequence). The CDR3 sequence is CASSQPGTGGGTDTQYF. The CDR3 bases are TGTGCCAGCAGCCAACCCGGGACAGGGGGGGGGACAGATACGCAGTATTTT.

V is TRBV12-3 or TRBV12-4 and J is TRBJ1-2, with D possibly being TRBD1 (5 bases). Trimming left V 5 bases short and J 6 bases short, with 13 bases between. The CDR3 is 13 amino acids. The CDR3 DNA follows: TGTGCCAGCAGTCGAAGGGGAGTCCATGGCTACACCTTC. Amino acid sequence: CASSRRGVHGYTF.

The chain uses TRBV7-8 and TRBJ2-7, with D perhaps matching TRBD1 (6 bases). The CDR3 runs to 16 residues. The germline V and J ends were trimmed by 1 base and 4 bases, with 17 bases remaining between them. The germline gives CDR1 SGHVS, CDR2 FQNEAQ. CDR3 DNA: TGTGCCAGCAGCTTAGTGGGGCAGGGGCGTATATACGAGCAGTACTTC. Translation: CASSLVGQGRIYEQYF.

The chain employs TRBV11-2 and TRBJ1-2; a weak D match, TRBD1 (5 bases). CDR3 length equals 14 residues. The V and J ends lost 1 base and 4 bases respectively, with 10 bases between them. Germline loops: CDR1 SGHAT, CDR2 FQNNGV. In nucleotides, the CDR3 is TGTGCCAGCAGCTTAGGGGGGTCCGTCTATGGCTACACCTTC. As protein: CASSLGGSVYGYTF.

Here the CDR3 DNA reads TGTGCCAGCAGCTTTGGGGGCTATGAGCAGTTCTTC. This sequence encodes CASSFGGYEQFF. The chain employs TRBV5-4 and TRBJ2-1, with a weak D call TRBD1 (6 bases). CDR3 length: 12 amino acids. V dropped 2 bases and J dropped 8 bases, with 8 bases sitting between them. The V gene's germline CDR1 is SGHNT and CDR2 YYREEE (reference sequence).

The DNA of the CDR3 is TGTGCCAGCAGCCAAGAGGGGCCTAGCGGGAATGAGCAGTTCTTC. It codes for CASSQEGPSGNEQFF. This chain uses TRBV4-2 with TRBJ2-1, with 8 bases identical to TRBD2. With V trimmed by 0 bases and J by 7 bases, 5 bases remained unmatched. This CDR3 contains 15 residues. Per germline, CDR1 LGHNA and CDR2 YNFKEQ.

The V gene is TRBV3-1 (or the pseudogene TRBV3-2), the J gene TRBJ2-3; 10 positions agree with TRBD2. Germline CDR1 LGHDT, CDR2 YNNKEL (reference sequence). The CDR3 extends over 16 amino acids. V shed 0 bases, J shed 8 bases, and the junction held 8 bases outside the gene matches. The CDR3 DNA reads as TGTGCCAGCAGCCAAGATAGTCTAGCGGGAGTGGGTACGCAGTATTTT. Its protein is CASSQDSLAGVGTQYF.

V and J are TRBV6-6 and TRBJ1-1; D not resolved. From germline, CDR1 is MNHNY and CDR2 SVGAGI (reference sequence). The V and J ends lost 10 bases and 1 base respectively, with 16 bases between them. The CDR3 totals 14 residues. This chain's CDR3 is CATLVLLSNTEAFF. The DNA for the CDR3 is TGTGCCACTCTAGTGCTCCTATCGAACACTGAAGCTTTCTTT.

V is TRBV7-2 and J is TRBJ2-2; 7 nucleotides align to TRBD1. J lost 0 bases, V lost 5 bases, and 6 bases had no gene match. The V gene's germline CDR1 is SGHTA and CDR2 FQGNSA. The CDR3 runs 16 residues. As DNA, the CDR3 is TGTGCCAGCAGCGCCCTGGGACAGACGAACACCGGGGAGCTGTTTTTT. It specifies CASSALGQTNTGELFF.

This clone appeared a single time. V usage is TRBV5-4 and J usage is TRBJ1-6; D perhaps matches TRBD1 (6 bases). Germline V lookup: CDR1 SGHNT, CDR2 YYREEE (reference sequence). This CDR3 is built from 14 residues. V was pared by 4 bases and J by 6 bases, with 11 bases between. The CDR3 sequence: CASSVTGINSPLHF. CDR3 DNA: TGTGCCAGCAGCGTAACAGGGATTAATTCACCCCTCCACTTT.

The V and J genes are TRBV7-2 and TRBJ1-3; a weak D match, TRBD1 (6 bases). The germline gives CDR1 SGHTA, CDR2 FQGNSA. This CDR3 is 16 amino acids long. With 2 bases removed from V and 0 bases from J, the gap between germline ends came to 11 bases. CDR3 loop: CASSLQGRTSGNTIYF. CDR3 DNA: TGTGCCAGCAGCTTACAGGGGCGGACCTCTGGAAACACCATATATTTT.